These 3 T cell receptor beta chains were sequenced from one sample in a study of OX40 agonist ivuxolimab in advanced cancers. The repertoire was sequenced with immunoSEQ multiplex PCR; TCRdb's copy has only in-frame clones and lacks some. The repertoire holds approximately 60,000 clones, roughly four fifths seen once, with approximately 1% in the top ten. The sequencing used CD4+ or CD8+ T cells sorted from blood, collected in a trial of the OX40 agonist ivuxolimab. These receptors came from an adult with an advanced solid tumor such as melanoma, head and neck, liver or kidney cancer.

The chain has TRBV5-5 and TRBJ2-7; D gene ambiguous. This CDR3 comprises 14 residues. Trimming shortened V by 1 base and J by 5 bases, and 13 bases separated the two germline ends. Germline CDR1 is SGHKS and CDR2 is YYEKEE (reference sequence). The chain's CDR3 is CASSLLLQNNEQYF. DNA of the CDR3: TGTGCCAGCAGCTTGCTATTACAGAACAACGAGCAGTACTTC. The full variable domain, in which reference TRBV5-5 and TRBJ2-7 provide the parts outside the CDR3, is DAGVTQSPTHLIKTRGQQVTLRCSPISGHKSVSWYQQVLGQGPQFIFQYYEKEERGRGNFPDRFSARQFPNYSSELNVNALLLGDSALYLCASSLLLQNNEQYFGPGTRLTVT.

The CDR3 region is CASSQEGQSTNYGYTF. The DNA of the CDR3 is TGCGCCAGCAGCCAAGAGGGACAGTCTACTAACTATGGCTACACCTTC. The chain joins TRBV4-1 to TRBJ1-2; 7 nucleotides agree with TRBD1. Unmatched junction bases numbered 4, after V lost 0 bases and J lost 0 bases. CDR1 MGHRA and CDR2 YSYEKL come from the germline V gene. The CDR3 runs to 16 residues.

About this clone: One end of the junction varies from germline; a read error may be responsible. The V call is TRBV7-7, the J call TRBJ2-2; TRBD2 aligns across 8 bases. The CDR3 loop spans 17 amino acids. Germline CDR1 is SSHAT and CDR2 is FNYEAQ (reference sequence). CDR3 DNA: TGTGCTAGCAGCTTATCGGCGGGGGGCCGAAACACCGGGGAGCTGTTTTTT. Amino acids: CASSLSAGGRNTGELFF. Variable domain in full (rest from reference TRBV7-7 and TRBJ2-2): GAGVSQSPRYKVTKRGQDVTLRCDPISSHATLYWYQQALGQGPEFLTYFNYEAQPDKSGLPSDRFSAERPEGSISTLTIQRTEQRDSAMYRCASSLSAGGRNTGELFFGEGSRLTVL.